This passage covers 8 T cell receptor beta chains from one sample sequenced in a study of PD-1 blockade in classical Hodgkin lymphoma. The assay was immunoSEQ multiplex PCR, and TCRdb's table has in-frame clones only and misses some. The data show 30,000 to 40,000 clones, approximately 90% seen once. Every patient relapsed after autologous stem cell transplantation, and brentuximab vedotin exposure varied. With magnetic negative selection, CD4+ T cells were purified from PBMCs that had been thawed. This material consisted of CD4+ T cells from blood, taken at baseline. The source of these receptors is a human donor with classical Hodgkin lymphoma.

The V gene is TRBV19, the J gene TRBJ2-5; D is perhaps TRBD1 (5 bases). This CDR3 has 15 residues. Germline CDR1 and CDR2: LNHDA and SQIVND (reference sequence). The germline V and J ends were trimmed by 4 bases and 0 bases, with 12 bases remaining between them. The CDR3 bases are TGTGCCAGTAGTAAGTCAACAGGTAACCAAGAGACCCAGTACTTC. Protein product: CASSKSTGNQETQYF.

The chain uses TRBV28 and TRBJ1-5; TRBD1 might be the D (5 bases). Germline V gene lookup returns CDR1 MDHEN and CDR2 SYDVKM. V was cut by 6 bases and J by 5 bases, with 14 bases left in between. The CDR3 is 14 residues long. The chain's CDR3 is CASRRGGIDQPQHF. The CDR3 DNA reads TGTGCCAGCAGACGGGGGGGGATAGATCAGCCCCAGCATTTT.

This clone was observed a few times. The chain is built from TRBV19 and TRBJ1-5; D may be TRBD1 (5 bases). The CDR3 loop spans 14 amino acids. In germline, CDR1 is LNHDA, CDR2 SQIVND (reference sequence). Trimming removed 3 bases from V and 6 bases from J, with 12 bases in between. Here the CDR3 reads CASSMQGAGQPQHF. The CDR3 coding sequence is TGTGCCAGTAGTATGCAGGGCGCAGGTCAGCCCCAGCATTTT.

The V gene is TRBV5-1, the J gene TRBJ2-7; 11 bases are a match to TRBD1. This CDR3 is built from 17 residues. From germline, CDR1 is SGHRS and CDR2 YFSETQ. Unmatched junction bases numbered 11, after V lost 3 bases and J lost 3 bases. CDR3 sequence: CASSSTNTGQGGYEQYF. As DNA, the CDR3 is TGCGCCAGCAGCTCCACAAACACGGGACAGGGGGGCTACGAGCAGTACTTC.

The chain is built from TRBV4-1 and TRBJ2-3; D call uncertain. Trimming shortened V by 1 base and J by 2 bases, and 13 bases separated the two germline ends. The germline CDR1 and CDR2 sequences are MGHRA and YSYEKL. CDR3 length: 16 residues. The CDR3 loop reads CASSQVGDADTDTQYF. CDR3 bases: TGCGCCAGCAGCCAAGTCGGCGATGCGGACACAGATACGCAGTATTTT.

The chain carries TRBV6-1 and TRBJ1-4; 9 bases fit TRBD1. Trimming took 4 bases from V and 6 from J; bases not matched to a gene: 6. The CDR3 totals 15 residues. In germline, CDR1 is MNHNS, CDR2 SASEGT. CDR3 protein: CASSVSQGADEKLFF. DNA of the CDR3: TGTGCCAGCAGTGTTTCACAGGGGGCAGATGAAAAACTGTTTTTT.

The rearrangement links TRBV4-1 to TRBJ1-1, with D uncertain. There are 14 residues in the CDR3. Trimming removed 3 bases from V and 0 bases from J, with 8 bases in between. Germline assignment: CDR1 MGHRA and CDR2 YSYEKL. The CDR3 reads CASSHRQMNTEAFF. As DNA, the CDR3 is TGCGCCAGCAGCCACCGGCAGATGAACACTGAAGCTTTCTTT.

The rearrangement links TRBV28 to TRBJ2-5, with TRBD1 as a possible D gene (6 bases). V dropped 4 bases and J dropped 5 bases, with 11 bases sitting between them. Germline values: CDR1 MDHEN, CDR2 SYDVKM. This CDR3 spans 13 amino acids. The CDR3: CASSSQGWETQYF. CDR3 coding DNA: TGTGCCAGCAGTTCACAGGGTTGGGAGACCCAGTACTTC.